A single sample gave rise to the 2 T cell receptor beta chains below, sequenced in a study of PD-1 blockade in classical Hodgkin lymphoma. Produced via immunoSEQ multiplex PCR; TCRdb's table is partial and in-frame only. The sample has 15,000 to 20,000 clones, 75% to 85% seen once. There was relapse after autologous stem cell transplantation in every patient, and there was variation in brentuximab vedotin exposure. Source: peripheral blood mononuclear cells (PBMCs), taken at baseline. The receptors stem from a human donor with classical Hodgkin lymphoma.

This rearrangement joins TRBV7-6 to TRBJ2-7; no firm D call. The ends were cut back, 5 bases at V and 6 bases at J, with 8 bases in the middle. Germline CDR1 SGHVS, CDR2 FNYEAQ. This CDR3 comprises 11 residues. CDR3 sequence reads: CASSPSSEQYF. In DNA form, the CDR3 reads TGTGCCAGCAGCCCTTCGAGCGAGCAGTACTTC.

The chain carries TRBV30 and TRBJ2-7; unclear D gene. The V end was cut by 0 bases, the J end by 11 bases, with 11 bases between. Germline-derived CDR1 and CDR2 are GTSNPN and SVGIG (reference sequence). The CDR3 sequence is 11 residues long. The CDR3 loop reads CAWSVGVMEYF. CDR3 in DNA: TGTGCCTGGAGTGTCGGCGTCATGGAGTACTTC.